These T cell receptor beta chains were read from a single sample in a study of molecular identifiers for immune sequencing clone quantification. TCRdb re-called the PCR reads with MiXCR, one entry per CDR3 protein. The table shows 490,000 or so distinct CDR3 sequences, with roughly 24% occurring only once. The sample consisted of naive CD8+ T cells from blood, with Jurkat cell RNA spiked in. These receptors were taken from a human donor in good health. Some libraries in this study had Jurkat cell RNA spiked in. Each CDR3 is given with its conserved first and last residue. A D gene is named only where the DNA matches it firmly. The size entry is marked missing in some rows and otherwise reads once, few, many or a size class.

TGTGCCAGCAGCGTAGGGACAGGGAACACCGGGGAGCTGTTTTTT	CASSVGTGNTGELFF	TRBJ2-2	TRBD1	TRBV9	15	many
TGTGCCAGCAGCCCAGCCCTCCCGGGACACTTGAACACCGGGGAGCTGTTTTTT	CASSPALPGHLNTGELFF	TRBJ2-2	NA	TRBV7-9	18	many
TGTGCCAGCAGTTACGACGACACGCACACCATATATTTT	CASSYDDTHTIYF	TRBJ1-3	NA	TRBV6-6	13	few
TGTACCAGCAGCGTGGCAGGCAGCCCCTATGGCTACACCTTC	CTSSVAGSPYGYTF	TRBJ1-2	NA	TRBV5-3	14	few
TGTGCCAGCAGCGGGGGACAGCCTGATACCTACAATGAGCAGTTCTTC	CASSGGQPDTYNEQFF	TRBJ2-1	TRBD1	TRBV7-9	16	few
TGTGCCAGCAGCAGACAGGGTCGCCCCGGATACGAGCAGTACTTC	CASSRQGRPGYEQYF	TRBJ2-7	TRBD1	TRBV7-9	15	many
TGCGCCAGCAGCCAAGAGGGACAATACTACGAGCAGTACTTC	CASSQEGQYYEQYF	TRBJ2-7	NA	TRBV4-1	14	few
TGTGCCAGCAGCTTTCCGCGACTAGCGTACCACAATGAGCAGTTCTTC	CASSFPRLAYHNEQFF	TRBJ2-1	TRBD2	TRBV11-2	16	many
TGTGCCAGCAGCCCTATCGCCCAGGGAGAGGCAACTAATGAAAAACTGTTTTTT	CASSPIAQGEATNEKLFF	TRBJ1-4	NA	TRBV4-2	18	few
TGTGCCATCAGTGTGAGAGAACGGACAAGCACAGATACGCAGTATTTT	CAISVRERTSTDTQYF	TRBJ2-3	NA	TRBV10-3	16	NA
TGTGCCTGGATGTCTGGCCTCTCCTACGAGCAGTACTTC	CAWMSGLSYEQYF	TRBJ2-7	NA	TRBV30	13	NA
TGTGCCAGCAGCCAAGTCAGTAGACTAGCGCCAGTCGATGAGCAGTTCTTC	CASSQVSRLAPVDEQFF	TRBJ2-1	TRBD2	TRBV14	17	NA
TGTGCCAGCACTTTCAGCCGGGACAGGGGGTACGAGCAGTACTTC	CASTFSRDRGYEQYF	TRBJ2-7	TRBD1	TRBV6-1	15	many
TGTGCCAGCAGCGGGGACAGGGGAAATGAACAGTTCTTC	CASSGDRGNEQFF	TRBJ2-1	TRBD1	TRBV12-3/TRBV12-4	13	many
TGTGCCCCCCCGACGGGGGGAATGGGGAACACTGAAGCTTTCTTT	CAPPTGGMGNTEAFF	TRBJ1-1	NA	TRBV2	15	few
TGTGCCAGCAGCCCATTTGGGCGGCCAGCGGTTGGTGAAGCTTTCTTT	CASSPFGRPAVGEAFF	TRBJ1-1	NA	TRBV11-2	16	NA
TGTGCCAGTATGTGGTATCCGGGGAACACTGAAGCTTTCTTT	CASMWYPGNTEAFF	TRBJ1-1	NA	TRBV19	14	few
TGTGCCAGCAGTACTTACAGGACCGGGGAGCTGTTTTTT	CASSTYRTGELFF	TRBJ2-2	NA	TRBV6-2/TRBV6-3	13	many
TGTGCCAGCGGGGGGACAGGACAAGAGACCCAGTACTTC	CASGGTGQETQYF	TRBJ2-5	TRBD1	TRBV2	13	NA
TGTGCCAGTAGCCTTGGCGGCGACTACGAGCAGTACTTC	CASSLGGDYEQYF	TRBJ2-7	NA	TRBV7-9	13	many
TGTGCCAGCAGCTTCGACGCGGCCACTGGTACGCAGTATTTT	CASSFDAATGTQYF	TRBJ2-3	NA	TRBV11-2	14	many
TGTGCCAGCACCCGGAATAAAGGCAACCAGCCCCAGCATTTT	CASTRNKGNQPQHF	TRBJ1-5	NA	TRBV6-6	14	few
TGTGCCAGCAGCTTGTGGGCAGGATATGAAAAACTGTTTTTT	CASSLWAGYEKLFF	TRBJ1-4	NA	TRBV5-5	14	few
TGCGCCAGCAGCCAAGATCAACAGGGCTACACAGATACGCAGTATTTT	CASSQDQQGYTDTQYF	TRBJ2-3	NA	TRBV4-1	16	few
TGTGCCAGCAGCCTAGGACGGATAGATACGCAGTATTTT	CASSLGRIDTQYF	TRBJ2-3	NA	TRBV7-9	13	many
TGTGCCAGCAGCGTAGGAGGGTATGATGAAAAACTGTTTTTT	CASSVGGYDEKLFF	TRBJ1-4	NA	TRBV9	14	NA
TGTGCCAGCAGCACCCGGGGTCCGGAAAACACCATATATTTT	CASSTRGPENTIYF	TRBJ1-3	NA	TRBV11-2	14	NA
TGTGCCAGCAGCGATTATTTAGCGGGAGAAGAGACCCAGTACTTC	CASSDYLAGEETQYF	TRBJ2-5	TRBD2	TRBV7-2	15	few
TGTGCCAGCAGTCCTGAGGCAGCAACTAATGAAAAACTGTTTTTT	CASSPEAATNEKLFF	TRBJ1-4	NA	TRBV6-7	15	many
TGTGCCAGCTCACCGACAGGGGTAGATGGTTACAATGAGCAGTTCTTC	CASSPTGVDGYNEQFF	TRBJ2-1	TRBD1	TRBV18	16	NA
TGTGCCAGTAGTATATCGTCAGGTGGCACCGGGGAGCTGTTTTTT	CASSISSGGTGELFF	TRBJ2-2	NA	TRBV19	15	many
TGTGCCAGCACCCCCGATCGGACAGGGGCCTTATACATTAACACTGAAGCTTTCTTT	CASTPDRTGALYINTEAFF	TRBJ1-1	TRBD1	TRBV5-4	19	NA
TGTGCCAGCAGCGTAGGCGGGATGGGTGAAAAACTGTTTTTT	CASSVGGMGEKLFF	TRBJ1-4	NA	TRBV9	14	NA
TGTGCCAGCAGTTACCCTACTTCGACAGGGGAGGAGACTGGAGCTTTCTTT	CASSYPTSTGEETGAFF	TRBJ1-1	TRBD1	TRBV6-6	17	NA
TGCGCCAGCAGTCAATCGAGGACCACAGATACGCAGTATTTT	CASSQSRTTDTQYF	TRBJ2-3	NA	TRBV23-1	14	many
TGTGCCAGCAGACCCTCTGGAAACACCATATATTTT	CASRPSGNTIYF	TRBJ1-3	NA	TRBV7-9	12	NA
TGCGCCAGCAGCCATCGAGTGGGTCTGGATAACACCATATATTTT	CASSHRVGLDNTIYF	TRBJ1-3	NA	TRBV4-1	15	NA
TGTGCCAGCAGCGCGACCGGGACTAGCGGGGGGACGGATTCGATACAGTACTTC	CASSATGTSGGTDSIQYF	TRBJ2-5	TRBD2	TRBV9	18	NA
TGTGCCAGCATCGCGGGCCAAAATATGAACACTGAAGCTTTCTTT	CASIAGQNMNTEAFF	TRBJ1-1	NA	TRBV7-9	15	few
TGTGCCAGCAGTACCTTTGGGGTTTTCACTGAAGCTTTCTTT	CASSTFGVFTEAFF	TRBJ1-1	NA	TRBV27	14	many
TGTGCCAGCAGCCCAACAACCGCGGACTATGGGTCTGATACGCAGTATTTT	CASSPTTADYGSDTQYF	TRBJ2-3	NA	TRBV6-6	17	many
TGTGCCAGCAGTTTCGGTCAAACGAATCAGCCCCCGCATTTT	CASSFGQTNQPPHF	TRBJ1-5	NA	TRBV28	14	NA
TGCAGTGCTCCCCCCCGGACAGGGTTCTACGAGCAGTACTTC	CSAPPRTGFYEQYF	TRBJ2-7	TRBD1	TRBV20-1	14	NA
TGTGCCAGCAGTGAAAGTGGATTGAATGAGCAGTTCTTC	CASSESGLNEQFF	TRBJ2-1	NA	TRBV6-1	13	few
TGCGCCAGCAGTGACGGACTAGCGGGGGAACCCTACAATGAGCAGTTCTTC	CASSDGLAGEPYNEQFF	TRBJ2-1	TRBD2	TRBV10-1	17	NA
TGTGCCAGCAGCTTGGGACAGGGCCTTTATGGCTACACCTTC	CASSLGQGLYGYTF	TRBJ1-2	TRBD1	TRBV11-2	14	NA
TGTGCCATCAGTGACTTGTCAGTATTCGCGAACACCGGGGAGCTGTTTTTT	CAISDLSVFANTGELFF	TRBJ2-2	NA	TRBV10-3	17	NA
TGTGCCAGCAGCTTAGTGGAACAGGGCAACGAGCAGTTCTTC	CASSLVEQGNEQFF	TRBJ2-1	NA	TRBV11-3	14	NA
TGTGCCAGCAGTTTGAGACTAGCGGTTAATGAGCAGTTCTTC	CASSLRLAVNEQFF	TRBJ2-1	TRBD2	TRBV13	14	few
TGTGCCAGCAGTCCGAGGACGCTTAAAAACATTCAGTACTTC	CASSPRTLKNIQYF	TRBJ2-4	NA	TRBV28	14	many
TGTGCCAGCAGCGCCGACAGCTACATTTACAATGAGCAGTTCTTC	CASSADSYIYNEQFF	TRBJ2-1	NA	TRBV9	15	NA
TGCAGTGCTTTACAGGGGGCGGGTGAAAAACTGTTTTTT	CSALQGAGEKLFF	TRBJ1-4	TRBD1	TRBV20-1	13	many
TGTGCCAGCAGCGACCCCCGACACGAGCAGTACTTC	CASSDPRHEQYF	TRBJ2-7	NA	TRBV9	12	many
TGTGCCAGCAGCAGAAAGGGACGCCCACTGTCCTACGAGCAGTACTTC	CASSRKGRPLSYEQYF	TRBJ2-7	NA	TRBV5-4	16	few
TGCAGCGTTCCGGGGGAACCTACTAACTATGGCTACACCTTC	CSVPGEPTNYGYTF	TRBJ1-2	NA	TRBV29-1	14	few
TGTGCCAGCAGTTCCGGGACTGACTTTAACTATGGCTACACCTTC	CASSSGTDFNYGYTF	TRBJ1-2	NA	TRBV28	15	NA
TGTGCCAGCAGCCAAGGTTATTCGGCAAGAGACTACGAGCAGTACTTC	CASSQGYSARDYEQYF	TRBJ2-7	NA	TRBV3-1	16	NA
TGCAGTGCTAAAAAGAGAATGAACACTGAAGCTTTCTTT	CSAKKRMNTEAFF	TRBJ1-1	NA	TRBV20-1	13	many
TGCAGCGTTGTTCGTCTCGCTAGGGAGCGCTCCTACGAGCAGTACTTC	CSVVRLARERSYEQYF	TRBJ2-7	NA	TRBV29-1	16	NA
TGCAGCGTTGAAGATCGTGCGGGGGCCTACGAGCAGTACTTC	CSVEDRAGAYEQYF	TRBJ2-7	TRBD2	TRBV29-1	14	many